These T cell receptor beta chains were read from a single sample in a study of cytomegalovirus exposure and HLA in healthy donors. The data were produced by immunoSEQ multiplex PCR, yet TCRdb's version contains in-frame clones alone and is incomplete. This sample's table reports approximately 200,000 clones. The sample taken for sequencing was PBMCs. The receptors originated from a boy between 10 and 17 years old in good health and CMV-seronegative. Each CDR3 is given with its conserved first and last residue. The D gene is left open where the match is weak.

CDR3nt: TGTGCCAGCAGCTTAAAGCGGGCTAGCGGCACAGATACGCAGTATTTT
CDR3aa: CASSLKRASGTDTQYF
v_gene: TRBV7-2
j_gene: TRBJ2-3
d_gene: NA

CDR3nt: TGTGCCAGTAGTCCTAGACTAGCGGACAACAATGAGCAGTTCTTC
CDR3aa: CASSPRLADNNEQFF
v_gene: TRBV19
j_gene: TRBJ2-1
d_gene: TRBD2

CDR3nt: TGTGCCAGCAGCTCCTTAGCCGGGGAGCTGTTTTTT
CDR3aa: CASSSLAGELFF
v_gene: TRBV7-3
j_gene: TRBJ2-2
d_gene: NA

CDR3nt: TGTGCCAGCAGTGAAGCGCGGGCCTACGAGCAGTACTTC
CDR3aa: CASSEARAYEQYF
v_gene: TRBV2
j_gene: TRBJ2-7
d_gene: NA

CDR3nt: TGCGCCAGCAGCCACACGATACTAGGCGGGGGGCAAGAGACCCAGTACTTC
CDR3aa: CASSHTILGGGQETQYF
v_gene: TRBV4-1
j_gene: TRBJ2-5
d_gene: TRBD2

CDR3nt: TGTGCCAGCAGTGAATTTACCCCATGGGACAACCAAGAGACCCAGTACTTC
CDR3aa: CASSEFTPWDNQETQYF
v_gene: TRBV25-1
j_gene: TRBJ2-5
d_gene: NA

CDR3nt: TGCGCCAGCAGCCTTTGGACAGGGAGCAATCAGCCCCAGCATTTT
CDR3aa: CASSLWTGSNQPQHF
v_gene: TRBV4-1
j_gene: TRBJ1-5
d_gene: TRBD1

CDR3nt: TGTGCCTGGAGTGGAGACAGGGAAGACACCATATATTTT
CDR3aa: CAWSGDREDTIYF
v_gene: TRBV30
j_gene: TRBJ1-3
d_gene: TRBD1

CDR3nt: TGTGCCATCAGTAATGAGTCCTCCGGGAGTCGGGGGAAACTGTTTTTT
CDR3aa: CAISNESSGSRGKLFF
v_gene: TRBV10-3
j_gene: TRBJ1-4
d_gene: NA

CDR3nt: TGCGCCAGCAGCCAAGATCCACATCCTAGCACAGATACGCAGTATTTT
CDR3aa: CASSQDPHPSTDTQYF
v_gene: TRBV4-1
j_gene: TRBJ2-3
d_gene: NA

CDR3nt: TGCAGCGCCCGGGACAGCTACGAGCAGTACTTC
CDR3aa: CSARDSYEQYF
v_gene: TRBV29-1
j_gene: TRBJ2-7
d_gene: TRBD1

CDR3nt: TGTGCCAGCATGAGGGCCCCCCAAGAGACCCAGTACTTC
CDR3aa: CASMRAPQETQYF
v_gene: TRBV6-1
j_gene: TRBJ2-5
d_gene: NA

CDR3nt: TGTGCCTGGGCCCTACAGGGAAATCAGCCCCAGCATTTT
CDR3aa: CAWALQGNQPQHF
v_gene: TRBV30
j_gene: TRBJ1-5
d_gene: NA

CDR3nt: TGCGCCAGTAGCGGGACCATGGCCGGGGAGCTGTTTTTT
CDR3aa: CASSGTMAGELFF
v_gene: TRBV10-1
j_gene: TRBJ2-2
d_gene: TRBD2

CDR3nt: TGTGCCAGCTCCGACAGGGATTACAGCTCCTACGAGCAGTACTTC
CDR3aa: CASSDRDYSSYEQYF
v_gene: TRBV6-1
j_gene: TRBJ2-7
d_gene: TRBD1

CDR3nt: TGCGCCAGCAGCTTGGATACAGGTGAAGCTTTCTTT
CDR3aa: CASSLDTGEAFF
v_gene: TRBV5-1
j_gene: TRBJ1-1
d_gene: NA

CDR3nt: TGCGCCAGCAGCCCGGACAGGGCCGGAGAGCAGTACTTC
CDR3aa: CASSPDRAGEQYF
v_gene: TRBV5-1
j_gene: TRBJ2-7
d_gene: TRBD1

CDR3nt: TGTGCCAGCAGAGTAGGGGCTGAAGCTTTCTTT
CDR3aa: CASRVGAEAFF
v_gene: TRBV6-5
j_gene: TRBJ1-1
d_gene: NA

CDR3nt: TGTGCCATCAGTGAGTCGAAGCTGCTGGACAAAGAAAGGGATACGCAGTATTTT
CDR3aa: CAISESKLLDKERDTQYF
v_gene: TRBV10-3
j_gene: TRBJ2-3
d_gene: NA

CDR3nt: TGTGCCAGCAGTTTAACCCCATCCGCAGGCACAGATACGCAGTATTTT
CDR3aa: CASSLTPSAGTDTQYF
v_gene: TRBV7-3
j_gene: TRBJ2-3
d_gene: NA

CDR3nt: TGCGCCAGCAGCCAAGGTCATCAGGGTTACGGTCAGCCCCAGCATTTT
CDR3aa: CASSQGHQGYGQPQHF
v_gene: TRBV4-3
j_gene: TRBJ1-5
d_gene: NA

CDR3nt: TGTGCCTGGAGTAGAACAGGGACTGGGGCCAACGTCCTGACTTTC
CDR3aa: CAWSRTGTGANVLTF
v_gene: TRBV30
j_gene: TRBJ2-6
d_gene: NA

CDR3nt: TGTGCCAGCAATATAAACAGCGAGCGGATCTACGAGCAGTACTTC
CDR3aa: CASNINSERIYEQYF
v_gene: TRBV6-1
j_gene: TRBJ2-7
d_gene: NA

CDR3nt: TGTGCCAGCAGCAAAAGACAGTATCAGCCCCAGCATTTT
CDR3aa: CASSKRQYQPQHF
v_gene: TRBV7-8
j_gene: TRBJ1-5
d_gene: NA

CDR3nt: TGTGCCAGCAGCCCGGACAGGTCCCAAGGCTACACCTTC
CDR3aa: CASSPDRSQGYTF
v_gene: TRBV7-2
j_gene: TRBJ1-2
d_gene: TRBD1

CDR3nt: TGTGCCAGCAGCTTTGGGCTACCACCCCAAGAGACCCAGTACTTC
CDR3aa: CASSFGLPPQETQYF
v_gene: TRBV5-4
j_gene: TRBJ2-5
d_gene: NA

CDR3nt: TGTGCCAGTCGCAGCACAGGGATAAGCCGGACGGGCAATCAGCCCCAGCATTTT
CDR3aa: CASRSTGISRTGNQPQHF
v_gene: TRBV19
j_gene: TRBJ1-5
d_gene: NA

CDR3nt: TGTGCCAGCAGGTCTTTCGGGACAGCCTATGGCTACACCTTC
CDR3aa: CASRSFGTAYGYTF
v_gene: TRBV6-5
j_gene: TRBJ1-2
d_gene: TRBD1

CDR3nt: TGCGCCAGCAGCTTGGGTGGGGGGGTTCCATACAATGAGCAGTTCTTC
CDR3aa: CASSLGGGVPYNEQFF
v_gene: TRBV5-1
j_gene: TRBJ2-1
d_gene: TRBD2

CDR3nt: TGTGCCAGCAGTTATGGGGCAAACTATGGCTACACCTTC
CDR3aa: CASSYGANYGYTF
v_gene: TRBV6-5
j_gene: TRBJ1-2
d_gene: NA

CDR3nt: TGTGCCAGCAGCGTGACAGCGGGCGAGCAGTACTTC
CDR3aa: CASSVTAGEQYF
v_gene: TRBV9
j_gene: TRBJ2-7
d_gene: NA

CDR3nt: TGTGCCAGCAGCTTAGTGGCACGGGGGAGCTCTGGGGCCAACGTCCTGACTTTC
CDR3aa: CASSLVARGSSGANVLTF
v_gene: TRBV7-9
j_gene: TRBJ2-6
d_gene: NA

CDR3nt: TGTGCTCTTCGTCGGTTTAACTATGGCTACACCTTC
CDR3aa: CALRRFNYGYTF
v_gene: TRBV30
j_gene: TRBJ1-2
d_gene: NA

CDR3nt: TGTGCCAGCAGTACTCCAGGAATCTACGAGCAGTACTTC
CDR3aa: CASSTPGIYEQYF
v_gene: TRBV27
j_gene: TRBJ2-7
d_gene: NA

CDR3nt: TGCGCCAGCTCAAACGGGGTTGAGGCATTT
CDR3aa: CASSNGVEAF
v_gene: TRBV10-2
j_gene: TRBJ1-1
d_gene: NA

CDR3nt: TGTGCCAGCAGGGTTGCGGAGGACAATGAGCAGTTCTTC
CDR3aa: CASRVAEDNEQFF
v_gene: TRBV27
j_gene: TRBJ2-1
d_gene: NA

CDR3nt: TGCGCCAGCAGTCTTCCCGACGGGTCCCACACCGGGGAGCTGTTTTTT
CDR3aa: CASSLPDGSHTGELFF
v_gene: TRBV4-1
j_gene: TRBJ2-2
d_gene: NA